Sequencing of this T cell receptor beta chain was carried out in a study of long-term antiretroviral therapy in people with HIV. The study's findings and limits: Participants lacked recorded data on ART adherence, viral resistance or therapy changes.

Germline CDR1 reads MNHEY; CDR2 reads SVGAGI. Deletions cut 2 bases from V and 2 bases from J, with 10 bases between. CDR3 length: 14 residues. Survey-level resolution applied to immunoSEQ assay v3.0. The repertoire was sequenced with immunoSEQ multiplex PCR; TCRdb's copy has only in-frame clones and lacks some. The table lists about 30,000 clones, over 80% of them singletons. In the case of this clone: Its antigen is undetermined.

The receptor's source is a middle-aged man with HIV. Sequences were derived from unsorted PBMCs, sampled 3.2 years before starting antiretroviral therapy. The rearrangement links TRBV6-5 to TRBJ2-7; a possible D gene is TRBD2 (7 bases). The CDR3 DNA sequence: TGTGCCAGCAGTTACGGGGGGGCAACCTACGAGCAGTACTTC. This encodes CASSYGGATYEQYF.